This TCR beta chain was recovered during a study of T cells in Graves' hyperthyroidism and ophthalmopathy. Study-level points and caveats: Ophthalmopathy cases were set apart from stable hyperthyroidism by a 13 V-J model. In blood, most of the thyroid clonotypes expanded above 0.001 were also present.

Uncontrolled infection, other autoimmune disease, pregnancy or lactation disqualified patients from enrolment. Each diagnosis drew on symptoms, thyroxine, TRAb, thyroid ultrasound and orbital computed tomography findings. Comment on this clonotype: The antigen is not known.

RNA transcripts were the template for amplifying TCR beta CDR3 regions. The TCR CDR3 was amplified in a first-round RT-PCR using the HTBI primer set. Each CDR3 protein is one row after TCRdb ran MiXCR on the multiplex PCR reads. The repertoire holds 650,000 to 800,000 distinct CDR3 sequences, with about 45% as singletons. The clonotype originates from an adult man with Graves' disease, either hyperthyroidism or ophthalmopathy (not recorded which). Material for sequencing was peripheral blood or thyroid tissue (not recorded which).

CDR3 in amino acids: CASDFRGQPQHF. The CDR3, as DNA: TGTGCCAGTGATTTTAGAGGACAGCCCCAGCATTTT. The chain uses TRBV19 and TRBJ1-5; D not certain. The ends were cut back, 8 bases at V and 7 bases at J, with 12 bases in the middle. Germline V gene sequence: CDR1 LNHDA, CDR2 SQIVND (reference sequence). The CDR3 has 12 residues.